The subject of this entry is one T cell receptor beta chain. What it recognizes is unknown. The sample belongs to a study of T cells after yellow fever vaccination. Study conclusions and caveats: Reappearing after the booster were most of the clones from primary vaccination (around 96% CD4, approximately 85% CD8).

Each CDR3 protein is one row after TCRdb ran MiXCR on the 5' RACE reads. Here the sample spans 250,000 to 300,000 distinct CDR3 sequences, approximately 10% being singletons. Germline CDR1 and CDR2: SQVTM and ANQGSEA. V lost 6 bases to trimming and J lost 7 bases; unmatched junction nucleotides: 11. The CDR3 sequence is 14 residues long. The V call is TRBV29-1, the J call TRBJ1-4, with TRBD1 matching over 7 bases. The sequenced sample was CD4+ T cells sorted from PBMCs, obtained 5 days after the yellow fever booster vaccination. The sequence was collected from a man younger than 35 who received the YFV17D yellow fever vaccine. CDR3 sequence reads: CSVATGVGSEKLFF. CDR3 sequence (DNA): TGCAGCGTGGCCACAGGGGTGGGAAGTGAAAAACTGTTTTTT.